These 6 T cell receptor beta chains were all obtained from the same sample, sequenced in a study of T cells in Graves' hyperthyroidism and ophthalmopathy. There were TCR beta CDR3 regions amplified from RNA transcripts. HTBI primers were the set used in a first-round RT-PCR of the TCR CDR3. TCRdb ran MiXCR on the multiplex PCR reads and lists one entry per CDR3 protein. The table has approximately 250,000 distinct CDR3 sequences, about 25% seen once; the top ten hold about 40%. Sequenced sample: blood. These receptors were obtained from a woman in her thirties or forties with Graves' ophthalmopathy.

This clonotype was recorded a few times. A much larger clone differs from this one at a single base, so this may be a read error. This sequence joins TRBV24-1 and TRBJ2-2, with 11 bases identical to TRBD1. The V and J ends lost 2 bases and 9 bases, in that order; junction bases with no gene match: 10. Germline V gene sequence: CDR1 KGHDR, CDR2 SFDVKD. CDR3 length: 17 residues. The CDR3 sequence is CATSDSADRGLGRELFF. CDR3 in DNA: TGTGCCACCAGTGATTCCGCGGACAGGGGGCTTGGCAGGGAGCTGTTTTTT.

This clonotype was observed many times. The rearrangement joins TRBV27 to TRBJ1-1; 10 nucleotides align to TRBD1. Trimming took 6 bases from V and 4 from J; bases not matched to a gene: 8. CDR3 length: 15 residues. Per the germline V gene, CDR1 is MNHEY and CDR2 is SMNVEV (reference sequence). The CDR3 region has the DNA TGTGCCAGCAGCTGGACAGGGGGTCGAGGCACTGAAGCTTTCTTT. This gives the protein CASSWTGGRGTEAFF.

Many counts were recorded for this clonotype. CDR3 protein: CASSPPGPSYGYTF. Here the CDR3 DNA reads TGTGCCAGCTCACCCCCGGGACCCTCCTATGGCTACACCTTC. The chain is built from TRBV18 and TRBJ1-2; TRBD1 is a possible D gene (5 bases). In germline, CDR1 is KGHSH, CDR2 LQKENI. Between the trimmed V and J ends, which lost 3 bases and 4 bases, there was a span of 12 bases. CDR3 size: 14 residues.

This clonotype was detected many times. The gene calls are TRBV4-1 and TRBJ2-7, with 7 positions matching TRBD2. J lost 2 bases, V lost 3 bases, and 10 bases had no gene match. There are 16 residues in the CDR3. Germline CDR1 reads MGHRA; CDR2 reads YSYEKL. CDR3 nucleotide sequence: TGCGCCAGCAGCCACCCAACAGCGGGAACCGCCTACGAGCAGTACTTC. Residues: CASSHPTAGTAYEQYF.

This clonotype has ten or more counts. The gene calls are TRBV5-1 and TRBJ2-7; D uncertain. The V gene lost 1 base and the J gene lost 5 bases, with 13 bases spanning the gap. The CDR3 runs 14 residues. From germline, CDR1 is SGHRS and CDR2 YFSETQ. CDR3 nucleotides: TGCGCCAGCAGCTTGTCTTGGGTAGTCCACGAGCAGTACTTC. Protein product: CASSLSWVVHEQYF.

In this sample, this clonotype turned up once. The J gene is TRBJ1-1, the V gene TRBV12-3 or TRBV12-4; D is unclear. The V gene lost 0 bases and the J gene lost 1 base, with 12 bases spanning the gap. The CDR3 runs to 16 residues. The CDR3 loop is CASSLAPGKWNTEAFF. As DNA, the CDR3 is TGTGCCAGCAGTTTAGCCCCTGGGAAATGGAACACTGAAGCTTTCTTT.